These 26 T cell receptor beta chains share one sample of origin, sequenced in a study of breast tumors, draining lymph nodes, adjacent tissues. Axillary draining lymph nodes of breast cancer patients supplied the node samples. TCRdb reanalysed the multiplex PCR reads using MiXCR and keeps one entry per CDR3 protein. In the table there are about 180,000 distinct CDR3 sequences, 33% of which are singletons. The sequenced sample consisted of axillary lymph node tissue. These receptors came from a female donor with breast cancer. Some clones in this sample may be carry-over from other donors' samples.

The CDR3 loop reads CASSPLLTGGSYEQYF. The DNA of the CDR3 is TGTGCCAGCAGTCCCCTCCTGACAGGGGGATCCTACGAGCAGTACTTC. This chain joins TRBV27 and TRBJ2-7; the match to TRBD1 covers 9 bases. Germline V lookup: CDR1 MNHEY, CDR2 SMNVEV (reference sequence). Trimming cost V 5 bases and J 1 base; bases outside gene matches: 9. This CDR3 spans 16 amino acids.

On this clonotype: A junction boundary mismatches the germline segment, possibly from a read error. Written as DNA, the CDR3 is TGTGCCATCAGTGAGTCGGCAGGGACGAACACTGGAGCTTTCTTT. Translation gives CAISESAGTNTGAFF. J is TRBJ1-1 and V is TRBV10-3; D might be TRBD1 (5 bases). CDR3 length: 15 amino acids. CDR1 ENHRY and CDR2 SYGVKD come from the germline V gene.

Turning to this clonotype: The DNA is left out, because the CDR3 cannot be placed on it with certainty; the CDR3 is given as TCRdb lists it. J is TRBJ1-2 and V is TRBV9; the table names TRBD1, a call not compared with the DNA. Germline V gene sequence: CDR1 SGDLS, CDR2 YYNGEE. From its first to its last residue, the CDR3 has 19 amino acids. The CDR3 reads CASSIYLCSVEPDSYGYTF.

This clonotype occurred many times. The V and J genes are TRBV6-1 and TRBJ2-5; D is possibly TRBD1 or TRBD2 (5 bases each). Trimming removed 9 bases at V and 4 bases at J, with 18 bases between. The CDR3 loop spans 14 amino acids. CDR1 is MNHNS and CDR2 is SASEGT in the germline V gene. CDR3 residues: CASPGPLGRETQYF. DNA of the CDR3: TGTGCCAGTCCGGGACCGTTAGGACGAGAGACCCAGTACTTC.

The rearrangement joins TRBV5-1 to TRBJ2-3; D gene ambiguous. Germline V gene data show CDR1 as SGHRS and CDR2 as YFSETQ. Trimming left V 0 bases short and J 3 bases short, with 5 bases between. CDR3 length: 13 residues. The CDR3 spells CASSLAKTDTQYF. The CDR3 DNA reads as TGCGCCAGCAGCTTGGCCAAGACAGATACGCAGTATTTT.

This clonotype was counted between two and nine times. Sequence at one end of the junction differs from germline and may be a read error. The rearrangement joins TRBV5-1 to TRBJ1-1; TRBD1 matches 7 bases. This CDR3 has 15 residues. Germline V gene lookup returns CDR1 SGHRS and CDR2 YFSETQ. As DNA, the CDR3 is TGCGCCAGCAGCTTGCAAGAGGGGGCATGGACTGAAGCTTCCTTT. It specifies CASSLQEGAWTEASF.

This clonotype was detected a few times. The chain couples TRBV7-9 to TRBJ1-1; D not resolved. Germline-derived CDR1 and CDR2 are SEHNR and FQNEAQ (reference sequence). V gave up 0 bases and J gave up 4 bases, with 12 bases separating them. The CDR3 length is 15 residues. The CDR3 protein is CASSLALPGGTEAFF. The CDR3 nucleotides are TGTGCCAGCAGCTTAGCCCTCCCGGGAGGCACTGAAGCTTTCTTT.

With respect to this clonotype: A clone one base away is much larger, so this may be a read error. This chain joins TRBV9 and TRBJ2-1; D gene uncertain. The ends were cut back, 3 bases at V and 4 bases at J, with 11 bases in the middle. This CDR3 contains 14 residues. Germline CDR1 SGDLS, CDR2 YYNGEE. CDR3 in DNA: TGTGCCAGCAGCGCAGACCCTTTGTACAATGAGCAGTTCTTC. As protein: CASSADPLYNEQFF.

In this sample, this clonotype turned up once. This may stem from a read error, because a much larger clone lies one nucleotide away. This chain uses TRBV13 with TRBJ1-2; TRBD1 aligns across 9 bases. The CDR3 totals 15 residues. CDR1 PRHDT and CDR2 FYEKMQ come from the germline V gene (reference sequence). The CDR3 loop is CASSLRDRAPYGYAF. The CDR3 nucleotides are TGTGCCAGCAGCCTACGGGACAGGGCCCCCTATGGCTACGCCTTC.

Concerning this clonotype itself: One end of the junction is discordant with germline, which a read error may explain. CDR3 residues: CARSYFGGEQFF. In nucleotides, the CDR3 is TGTGCCCGCAGTTACTTCGGTGGTGAGCAGTTCTTC. The chain has TRBV6-5 and TRBJ2-1; D not resolved. The CDR3 loop spans 12 amino acids. Per the germline V gene, CDR1 is MNHEY and CDR2 is SVGAGI.

V gene TRBV24-1 combines with J gene TRBJ2-7, with 7 bases identical to TRBD2. Trimming cost V 2 bases and J 3 bases; bases outside gene matches: 0. The CDR3 has 13 residues. CDR1 and CDR2 from the germline V gene are KGHDR and SFDVKD. CDR3 in amino acids: CATSDSGGYEQYF. The CDR3 DNA reads as TGTGCCACCAGTGATTCGGGGGGCTACGAGCAGTACTTC.

The V gene is TRBV6-4, the J gene TRBJ1-2; no firm D call. V was shortened by 5 bases and J by 2 bases, with 15 bases between the two germline ends. CDR3 length equals 15 residues. CDR1 is MRHNA, CDR2 SNTAGT, per germline. The CDR3 reads CASSQRGTTNYGYTF. The DNA for the CDR3 is TGTGCCAGCAGTCAGCGGGGTACCACGAACTATGGCTACACCTTC.

A note on this clonotype: This may be a read error, as it is one base from a much larger clone. The V call is TRBV7-9, the J call TRBJ2-1, with D perhaps being TRBD1 or TRBD2 (5 bases each). The CDR3 totals 14 residues. Trimming removed 2 bases at V and 6 bases at J, with 11 bases between. Germline V CDR1 and CDR2: SEHNR, FQNEAQ (reference sequence). The CDR3 region has the DNA TGTGCCAGCAGCTTAACCTGGGACCGCAATGAGCAGTTCTTC. This gives the protein CASSLTWDRNEQFF.

In this sample, this clonotype turned up many times. This chain links TRBV19 with TRBJ1-5; the match to TRBD1 covers 9 bases. The V and J ends lost 4 bases and 7 bases, in that order; junction bases with no gene match: 11. The CDR3 is 16 amino acids. Germline CDR1 and CDR2: LNHDA and SQIVND (reference sequence). The CDR3, as DNA: TGTGCCAGTAGTACCCGAGCCGGGACAGGGAACCAGCCCCAGCATTTT. It specifies CASSTRAGTGNQPQHF.

This clonotype has just a few counts. In DNA, the CDR3 is TGTGCCAGCTCACCTACTAGCGGGGGGATCCAAGAGACCCAGTACTTC. This encodes CASSPTSGGIQETQYF. V usage is TRBV18 and J usage is TRBJ2-5, with 12 bases that match TRBD2. The J segment lost 1 base and the V segment lost 3 bases, leaving 3 bases of the junction unmatched. The length of the CDR3 is 16 residues. Germline V CDR1 and CDR2: KGHSH, LQKENI.

This clonotype was counted ten times or more. The chain joins TRBV10-1 to TRBJ2-7, with D possibly called TRBD1 or TRBD2 (5 bases each). V shed 6 bases and J shed 0 bases, with 21 bases lying between them. There are 17 residues in the CDR3. Per the germline V gene, CDR1 is WNHNN and CDR2 is SYGVQD (reference sequence). CDR3 amino acids: CASSGPTGAESSYEQYF. DNA for the CDR3: TGCGCCAGCAGCGGCCCGACCGGGGCGGAGAGCTCCTACGAGCAGTACTTC.

A remark on this clonotype: A much bigger clone sits one base away, suggesting this may be a read error. The chain combines TRBV19 with TRBJ2-1, with 7 bases fitting TRBD2. CDR1 LNHDA and CDR2 SQIVND come from the germline V gene (reference sequence). The CDR3 runs 17 residues. The V segment lost 8 bases and the J segment 4 bases; nucleotides outside the gene matches: 17. The CDR3 loop reads CASHYSQRVSGYNEQFF. CDR3 bases: TGTGCCAGTCACTACAGCCAACGGGTTAGCGGGTACAATGAGCAGTTCTTC.

With regard to this clonotype: A much larger clone lies one base from this, so it may be a read error. The chain uses TRBV11-1 and TRBJ2-1; the match to TRBD2 covers 11 bases. Germline values: CDR1 SGHAT, CDR2 FQDESV (reference sequence). The CDR3 is made up of 18 amino acids. V lost 4 bases and J lost 8; bases outside the gene matches: 16. Here the CDR3 DNA reads TGTGCCAGCAGCTCGGGACTAGCGGCGGGACCATCGACCGATGAGCAGTTCTTC. It encodes CASSSGLAAGPSTDEQFF. The full variable domain, completed using reference TRBV11-1 and TRBJ2-1, is EAEVAQSPRYKITEKSQAVAFWCDPISGHATLYWYRQILGQGPELLVQFQDESVVDDSQLPKDRFSAERLKGVDSTLKIQPAELGDSAMYLCASSSGLAAGPSTDEQFFGPGTRLTVL.

This clonotype was counted many times. This rearrangement joins TRBV5-1 to TRBJ1-2, with no clear D. The CDR3 consists of 12 residues. V was pared by 4 bases and J by 13 bases, with 17 bases between. Germline V gives CDR1 SGHRS, CDR2 YFSETQ. CDR3 residues: CASSNRGRLATF. CDR3 DNA sequence: TGCGCCAGCAGCAACCGAGGACGCCTGGCCACCTTC.

On this clonotype itself: Germline is not matched at one junction end, which may reflect a read error. The genes are TRBV9 and TRBJ2-7; 7 bases are a match to TRBD2. Germline V gene lookup returns CDR1 SGDLS and CDR2 YYNGEE. This CDR3 contains 14 residues. This CDR3 reads CASSVGGSMYEQSF. The CDR3 DNA reads TGTGCCAGCAGCGTAGGCGGGAGTATGTACGAGCAGTCCTTC. Full variable domain (remainder filled in from reference TRBV9 and TRBJ2-7): DSGVTQTPKHLITATGQRVTLRCSPRSGDLSVYWYQQSLDQGLQFLIQYYNGEERAKGNILERFSAQQFPDLHSELNLSSLELGDSALYFCASSVGGSMYEQSFGPGTRLTVT.

This clonotype was seen many times. V and J are TRBV19 and TRBJ1-5; the D gene is possibly TRBD1 (5 bases). Germline V lookup: CDR1 LNHDA, CDR2 SQIVND (reference sequence). Trimming removed 1 base from V and 7 bases from J, with 11 bases in between. CDR3 length: 14 residues. CDR3 nucleotide sequence: TGTGCCAGTAGTATAGGGGGCGCCGGGCAGCCCCAGCATTTT. This codes for CASSIGGAGQPQHF.

Comment on this clonotype: No conserved phenylalanine or tryptophan is present at the end of the CDR3, so a read error is the likely explanation. The V and J genes are TRBV10-3 and TRBJ2-2; tentative D call: TRBD1 (6 bases). This CDR3 spans 18 amino acids. V gave up 7 bases and J gave up 4 bases, with 25 bases separating them. Germline-derived CDR1 and CDR2 are ENHRY and SYGVKD. CDR3 DNA: TGTGCCATCAATGGAAGTCTATTACAGGGATCGGGCACCGGGGAGCTGTTTCTT. It yields the protein CAINGSLLQGSGTGELFL.

This clonotype has at least ten counts. The V call is TRBV6-5, the J call TRBJ1-5; no firm D call. The CDR3 extends over 14 amino acids. Germline values: CDR1 MNHEY, CDR2 SVGAGI. With 6 bases removed from V and 2 bases from J, the gap between germline ends came to 11 bases. As DNA, the CDR3 is TGTGCCAGCAGCATCAATCGGGGCAATCAGCCCCAGCATTTT. Its protein is CASSINRGNQPQHF.

This clonotype was detected many times. The chain has TRBV18 and TRBJ1-3; D remains unclear. This CDR3 comprises 16 residues. The V end lost 1 base, the J end lost 0 bases, and 10 bases lay between the germline ends. Germline CDR1 is KGHSH and CDR2 is LQKENI. CDR3 sequence: CASSPREASSGNTIYF. The CDR3 DNA reads TGTGCCAGCTCACCACGCGAGGCCAGCTCTGGAAACACCATATATTTT.

The chain employs TRBV10-1 and TRBJ2-1; D may be TRBD2 (6 bases). Trimming removed 3 bases at V and 1 base at J, with 10 bases between. Germline assignment: CDR1 WNHNN and CDR2 SYGVQD (reference sequence). The CDR3 covers 15 residues. CDR3: CASSEGGDSYNEQFF. The CDR3 DNA follows: TGCGCCAGCAGTGAAGGCGGGGATTCCTACAATGAGCAGTTCTTC.

Ten or more counts support this clonotype. The rearrangement uses TRBV29-1 and TRBJ2-7; D gene ambiguous. This CDR3 has 14 amino acids. Germline CDR1 is SQVTM and CDR2 is ANQGSEA. V lost 1 base and J 0 bases, leaving 10 bases between the germline ends. In DNA, the CDR3 is TGCAGCGTTGAAGGTGACTGCCTCTCCTACGAGCAGTACTTC. This encodes CSVEGDCLSYEQYF.